This T cell receptor (beta chain) was observed in a study of PD-1 blockade in classical Hodgkin lymphoma. Findings and caveats of the study: When set against healthy donors, newly diagnosed patients were reported to show lower baseline TCR diversity. Unlike CD8+ TCR diversity, which did not rise significantly by C4D1, CD4+ TCR diversity did.

Relapses following autologous stem cell transplantation were seen in all patients, with brentuximab vedotin exposure varying. V dropped 1 base and J dropped 0 bases, with 22 bases sitting between them. This CDR3 has 21 amino acids. CDR1 and CDR2 from the germline V gene are SGHTA and FQGTGA. Libraries were prepared by immunoSEQ multiplex PCR; TCRdb keeps only in-frame clonotypes and omits some of them. The data contain around 9,900 clones, 80% to 95% of them seen just once; the ten biggest clones take up over 12%. About this clone itself: The antigen remains undetermined.

The TCR was taken from a human donor with classical Hodgkin lymphoma. The chain couples TRBV7-3 to TRBJ2-6, with D perhaps assigned TRBD1 or TRBD2 (5 bases each). The sample in question was peripheral blood mononuclear cells (PBMCs), obtained at baseline. The CDR3 bases are TGTGCCAGCAGCTTAAGGGCCGATGGGGGTGGGAAGAGCTCTGGGGCCAACGTCCTGACTTTC. Its translation is CASSLRADGGGKSSGANVLTF.